The clone carrying this TCR beta chain was recorded once. Antigen unknown. The CDR3 runs 19 residues. CDR1 is LGHNA, CDR2 YSLEER, per germline. With 0 bases removed from V and 7 bases from J, the gap between germline ends came to 28 bases. Around 9.4 milliliters was the volume of peripheral blood drawn from each donor. The sample belongs to a study of blood T cells in healthy people across ages. Study in general: About one barcoded beta molecule per two T cells was captured by template switching. Study-level points and caveats: Changes in expanded clonotypes were possibly confounded, as the CMV status of donors was unknown. Older individuals had lower TCR beta diversity per million T cells (the decline was roughly linear).

The use of a sample-barcoded 5' primer and a J-beta primer mix characterized a second PCR of about 6 to 12 cycles. TCRdb reanalysed the 5' RACE reads using MiXCR and keeps one entry per CDR3 protein. The sample consists of over 1,200,000 distinct CDR3 sequences, around 59% of them appearing once. The TCR sequence derives from a man aged 18 to 35 in good health. Specimen: blood. J is TRBJ2-7 and V is TRBV4-3; D remains unclear. The CDR3 loop reads CASSQESRRHTSSYNEQYF. CDR3 bases: TGCGCCAGCAGCCAAGAAAGCCGCCGACACACGAGCTCCTACAATGAGCAGTACTTC.